Below, 2 T cell receptor beta chains from the same sample are listed, as sequenced in a study of T cell responses to AZD1222 COVID-19 vaccine. TCRdb's table, derived via immunoSEQ multiplex PCR, lists solely in-frame clones and lacks some. The data show more than 65,000 clones, 70% to 90% seen once. Specimen: peripheral blood, collected on day 0 of AZD1222 vaccination. The receptors stem from an adult in good health.

This clone was seen more than once but under ten times. The rearrangement uses TRBV18 and TRBJ1-2; 8 bases agree with TRBD1. V shed 5 bases, J shed 3 bases, and the junction held 2 bases outside the gene matches. The CDR3 has 13 amino acids. Germline values: CDR1 KGHSH, CDR2 LQKENI. In DNA, the CDR3 is TGTGCCAGCTCAGCGGACAGGGACTATGGCTACACCTTC. This codes for CASSADRDYGYTF.

V and J are TRBV4-2 and TRBJ1-2; 11 bases are shared with TRBD1. In germline, CDR1 is LGHNA, CDR2 YNFKEQ. CDR3 length: 16 amino acids. Unmatched junction bases numbered 5, after V lost 3 bases and J lost 2 bases. CDR3 bases: TGTGCCAGCAGCCACCCTGGACAGGGGGCCAACTATGGCTACACCTTC. It codes for CASSHPGQGANYGYTF.